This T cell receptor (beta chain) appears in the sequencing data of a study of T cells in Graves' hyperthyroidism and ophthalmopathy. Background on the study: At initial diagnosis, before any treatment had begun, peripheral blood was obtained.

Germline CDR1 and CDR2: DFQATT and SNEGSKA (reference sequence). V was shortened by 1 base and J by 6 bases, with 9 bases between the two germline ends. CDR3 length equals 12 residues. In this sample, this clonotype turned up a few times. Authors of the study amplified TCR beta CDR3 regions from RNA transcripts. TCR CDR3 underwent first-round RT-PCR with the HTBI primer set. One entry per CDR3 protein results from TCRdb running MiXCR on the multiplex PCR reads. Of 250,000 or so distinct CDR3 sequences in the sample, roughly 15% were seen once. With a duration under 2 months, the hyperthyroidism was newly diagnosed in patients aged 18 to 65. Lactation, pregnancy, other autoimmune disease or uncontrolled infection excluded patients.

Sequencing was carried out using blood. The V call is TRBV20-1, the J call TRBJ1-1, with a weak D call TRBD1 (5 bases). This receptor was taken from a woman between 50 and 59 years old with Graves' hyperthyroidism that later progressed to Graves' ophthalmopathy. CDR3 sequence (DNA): TGCAGTGCTAGAGGTTGGGGGGCTGAAGCTTTCTTT. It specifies CSARGWGAEAFF.